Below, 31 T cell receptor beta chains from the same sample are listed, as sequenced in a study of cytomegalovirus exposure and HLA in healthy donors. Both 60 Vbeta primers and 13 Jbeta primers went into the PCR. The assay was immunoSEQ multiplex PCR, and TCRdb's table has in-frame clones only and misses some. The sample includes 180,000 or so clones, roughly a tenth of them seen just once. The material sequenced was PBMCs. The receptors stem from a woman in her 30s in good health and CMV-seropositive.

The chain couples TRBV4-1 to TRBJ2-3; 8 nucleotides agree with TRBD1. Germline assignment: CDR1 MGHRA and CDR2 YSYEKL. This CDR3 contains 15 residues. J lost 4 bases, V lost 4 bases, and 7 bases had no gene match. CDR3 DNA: TGCGCCAGCAGCCTGTGGACAGGGCCGTCAGATACGCAGTATTTT. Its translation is CASSLWTGPSDTQYF.

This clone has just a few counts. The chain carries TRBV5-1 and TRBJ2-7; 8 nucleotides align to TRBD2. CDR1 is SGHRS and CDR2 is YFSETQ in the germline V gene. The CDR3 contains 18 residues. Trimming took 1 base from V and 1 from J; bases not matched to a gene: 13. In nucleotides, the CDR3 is TGCGCCAGCAGCTTGCTCCCCCCCGGCGGCGGGAGGTCCTACGAGCAGTACTTC. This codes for CASSLLPPGGGRSYEQYF. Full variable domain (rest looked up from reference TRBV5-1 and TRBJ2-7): KAGVTQTPRYLIKTRGQQVTLSCSPISGHRSVSWYQQTPGQGLQFLFEYFSETQRNKGNFPGRFSGRQFSNSRSEMNVSTLELGDSALYLCASSLLPPGGGRSYEQYFGPGTRLTVT.

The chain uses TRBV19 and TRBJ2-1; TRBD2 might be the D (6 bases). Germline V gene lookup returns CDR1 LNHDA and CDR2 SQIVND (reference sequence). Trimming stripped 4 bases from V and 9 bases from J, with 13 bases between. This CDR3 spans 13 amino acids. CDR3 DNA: TGTGCCAGTAGTAAGGAGGGATACGGTGAGCAGTTCTTC. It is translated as CASSKEGYGEQFF. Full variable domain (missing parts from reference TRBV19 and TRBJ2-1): DGGITQSPKYLFRKEGQNVTLSCEQNLNHDAMYWYRQDPGQGLRLIYYSQIVNDFQKGDIAEGYSVSREKKESFPLTVTSAQKNPTAFYLCASSKEGYGEQFFGPGTRLTVL.

The CDR3 nucleotides read TGTGCCAGCAGCAAATTAGCGGGGATCTCCTACAATGAGCAGTTCTTC. This translates into CASSKLAGISYNEQFF. The chain combines TRBV9 with TRBJ2-1, with 8 bases matching TRBD2. This CDR3 has 16 amino acids. Germline-derived CDR1 and CDR2 are SGDLS and YYNGEE. The V and J ends lost 4 bases and 0 bases, in that order; junction bases with no gene match: 6.

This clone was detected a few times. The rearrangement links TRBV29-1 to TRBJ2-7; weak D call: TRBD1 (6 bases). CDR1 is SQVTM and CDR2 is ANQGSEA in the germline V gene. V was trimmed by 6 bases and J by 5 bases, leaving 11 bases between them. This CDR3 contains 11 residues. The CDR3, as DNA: TGCAGCGTATCACAGGGAAACGAGCAGTACTTC. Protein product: CSVSQGNEQYF.

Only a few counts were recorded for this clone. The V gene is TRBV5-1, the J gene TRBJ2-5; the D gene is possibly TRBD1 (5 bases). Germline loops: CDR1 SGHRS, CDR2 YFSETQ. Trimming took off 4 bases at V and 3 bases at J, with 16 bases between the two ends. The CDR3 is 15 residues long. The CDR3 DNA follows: TGCGCCAGCAGCCTGACTGGGAAAGGGGAAGAGACCCAGTACTTC. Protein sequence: CASSLTGKGEETQYF.

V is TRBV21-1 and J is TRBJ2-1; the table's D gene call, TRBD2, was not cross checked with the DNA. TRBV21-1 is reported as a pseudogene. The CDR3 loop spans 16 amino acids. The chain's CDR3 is CASPQGTSGRTDEQFF. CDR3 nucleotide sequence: TGTGCCAGCCCCCAGGGGACTAGCGGGAGGACCGATGAGCAGTTCTTC.

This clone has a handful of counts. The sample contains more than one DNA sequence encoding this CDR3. The CDR3, as DNA: TGTGCCAGCAGGGACAGGGGGCTCTACGAGCAGTACTTC. Residues: CASRDRGLYEQYF. This rearrangement joins TRBV2 to TRBJ2-7; 11 nucleotides match TRBD1. The ends lost 6 bases at V and 3 bases at J; junction bases unmatched: 1. Per germline, CDR1 SNHLY and CDR2 FYNNEI. The CDR3 sequence is 13 residues long.

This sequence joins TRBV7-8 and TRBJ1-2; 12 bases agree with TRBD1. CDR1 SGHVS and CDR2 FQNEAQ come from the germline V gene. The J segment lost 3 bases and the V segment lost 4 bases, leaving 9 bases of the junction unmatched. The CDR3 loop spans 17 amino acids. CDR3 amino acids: CASSYRDRGRIDYGYTF. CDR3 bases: TGTGCCAGCAGCTACCGGGACAGGGGGCGCATTGACTATGGCTACACCTTC.

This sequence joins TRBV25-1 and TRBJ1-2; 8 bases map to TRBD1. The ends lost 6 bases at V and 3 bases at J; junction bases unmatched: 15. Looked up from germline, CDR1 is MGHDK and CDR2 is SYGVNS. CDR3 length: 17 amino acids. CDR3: CASSGLLRQGTDYGYTF. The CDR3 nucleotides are TGTGCCAGCAGCGGACTACTAAGACAGGGGACGGACTATGGCTACACCTTC.

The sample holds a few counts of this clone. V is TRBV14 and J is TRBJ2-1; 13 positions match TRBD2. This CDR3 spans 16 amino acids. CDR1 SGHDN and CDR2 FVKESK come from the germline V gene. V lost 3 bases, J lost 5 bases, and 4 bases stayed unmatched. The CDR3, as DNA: TGTGCCAGCAGCCATATGGGACTAGCGGGAAACAATGAGCAGTTCTTC. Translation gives CASSHMGLAGNNEQFF.

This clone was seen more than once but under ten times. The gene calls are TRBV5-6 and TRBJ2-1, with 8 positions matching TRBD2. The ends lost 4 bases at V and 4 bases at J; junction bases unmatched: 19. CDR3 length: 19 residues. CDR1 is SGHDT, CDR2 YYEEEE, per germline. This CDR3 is CASSELFSGSVYLYNEQFF. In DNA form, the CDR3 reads TGTGCCAGCAGCGAACTCTTCAGCGGGAGTGTTTATTTGTACAATGAGCAGTTCTTC. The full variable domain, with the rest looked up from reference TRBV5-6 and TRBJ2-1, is DAGVTQSPTHLIKTRGQQVTLRCSPKSGHDTVSWYQQALGQGPQFIFQYYEEEERQRGNFPDRFSGHQFPNYSSELNVNALLLGDSALYLCASSELFSGSVYLYNEQFFGPGTRLTVL.

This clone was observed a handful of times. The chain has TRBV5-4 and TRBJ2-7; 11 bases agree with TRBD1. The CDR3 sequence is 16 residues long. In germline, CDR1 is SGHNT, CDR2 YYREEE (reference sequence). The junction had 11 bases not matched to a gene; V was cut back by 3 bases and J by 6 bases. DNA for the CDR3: TGTGCCAGCAGCTCTGAATGGACAGGGGGCAAAGCCGAGCAGTACTTC. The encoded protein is CASSSEWTGGKAEQYF.

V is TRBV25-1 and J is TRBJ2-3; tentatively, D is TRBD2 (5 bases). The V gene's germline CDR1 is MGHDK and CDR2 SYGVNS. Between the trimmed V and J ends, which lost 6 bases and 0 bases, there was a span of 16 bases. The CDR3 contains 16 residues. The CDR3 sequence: CASSPRAGRSTDTQYF. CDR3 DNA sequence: TGTGCCAGCAGCCCTCGGGCGGGCAGGAGCACAGATACGCAGTATTTT.

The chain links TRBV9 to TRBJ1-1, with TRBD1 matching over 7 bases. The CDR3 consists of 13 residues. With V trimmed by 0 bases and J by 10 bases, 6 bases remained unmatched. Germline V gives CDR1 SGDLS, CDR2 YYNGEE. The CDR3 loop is CASSVERGHRAFF. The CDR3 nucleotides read TGTGCCAGCAGCGTAGAGAGGGGGCATAGAGCTTTCTTT.

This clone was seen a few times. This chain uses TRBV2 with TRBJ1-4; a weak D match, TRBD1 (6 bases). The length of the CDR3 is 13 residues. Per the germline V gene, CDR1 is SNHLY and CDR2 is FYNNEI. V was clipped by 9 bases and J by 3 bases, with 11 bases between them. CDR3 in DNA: TGTGCCAGTGTAGGGGGATCTAATGAAAAACTGTTTTTT. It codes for CASVGGSNEKLFF.

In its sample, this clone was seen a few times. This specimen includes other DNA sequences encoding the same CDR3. The CDR3 is CASSLTSGNEQFF. CDR3 DNA: TGTGCCAGCAGCCTCACTAGCGGCAATGAGCAGTTCTTC. The J gene is TRBJ2-1, the V gene TRBV4-2, with 8 positions matching TRBD2. Trimming cost V 4 bases and J 6 bases; bases outside gene matches: 2. The CDR3 extends over 13 amino acids. Per the germline V gene, CDR1 is LGHNA and CDR2 is YNFKEQ.

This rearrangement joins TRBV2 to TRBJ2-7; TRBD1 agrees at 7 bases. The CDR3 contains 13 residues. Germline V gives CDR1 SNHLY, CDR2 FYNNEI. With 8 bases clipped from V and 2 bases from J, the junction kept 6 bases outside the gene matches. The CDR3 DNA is TGTGCCAGCCAGTTTCAGGGGGCCTACGAGCAGTACTTC. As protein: CASQFQGAYEQYF.

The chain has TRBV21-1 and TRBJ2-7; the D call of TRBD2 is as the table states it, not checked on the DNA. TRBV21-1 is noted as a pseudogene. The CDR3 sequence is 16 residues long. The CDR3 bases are TGTGCCAGCAGCAAGCCAATGAGGGCCCTTATCTACGAGCAGTACTTC. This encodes CASSKPMRALIYEQYF.

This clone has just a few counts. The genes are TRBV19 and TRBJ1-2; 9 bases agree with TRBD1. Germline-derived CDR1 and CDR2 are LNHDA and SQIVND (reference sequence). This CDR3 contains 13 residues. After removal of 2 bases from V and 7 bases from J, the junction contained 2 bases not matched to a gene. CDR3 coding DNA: TGTGCCAGTAGTATAACAGGGGGCTTTGGCTACACCTTC. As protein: CASSITGGFGYTF.

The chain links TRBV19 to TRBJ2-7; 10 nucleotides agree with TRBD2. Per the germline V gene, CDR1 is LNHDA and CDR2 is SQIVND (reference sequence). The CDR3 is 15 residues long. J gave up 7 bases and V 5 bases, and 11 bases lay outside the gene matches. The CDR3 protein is CASSAVHSGRQEQYF. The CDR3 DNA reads TGTGCCAGTAGTGCCGTTCATAGCGGGAGGCAAGAGCAGTACTTC.

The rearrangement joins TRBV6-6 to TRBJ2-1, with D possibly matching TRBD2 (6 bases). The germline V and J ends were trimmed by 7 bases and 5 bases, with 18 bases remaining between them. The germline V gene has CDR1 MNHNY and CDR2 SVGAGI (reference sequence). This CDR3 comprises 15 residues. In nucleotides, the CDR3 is TGTGCCAGCACCATGGAGGGGTACGGGGACAATGAGCAGTTCTTC. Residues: CASTMEGYGDNEQFF.

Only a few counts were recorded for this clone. Written as DNA, the CDR3 is TGTGCCAGCAGCTTACAGGGTATTGGAGATACGCAGTATTTT. This sequence encodes CASSLQGIGDTQYF. The chain links TRBV7-3 to TRBJ2-3; D is possibly TRBD1 (5 bases). Trimming shortened V by 2 bases and J by 5 bases, and 11 bases separated the two germline ends. The CDR3 is made up of 14 amino acids. Germline CDR1 reads SGHTA; CDR2 reads FQGTGA.

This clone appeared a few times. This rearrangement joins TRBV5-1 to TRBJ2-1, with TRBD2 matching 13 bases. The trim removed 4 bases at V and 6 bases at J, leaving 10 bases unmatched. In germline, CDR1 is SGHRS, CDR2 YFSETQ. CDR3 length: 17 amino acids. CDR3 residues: CASSPNPGLAGINEQFF. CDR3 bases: TGCGCCAGCAGCCCCAATCCGGGACTAGCGGGAATCAATGAGCAGTTCTTC.

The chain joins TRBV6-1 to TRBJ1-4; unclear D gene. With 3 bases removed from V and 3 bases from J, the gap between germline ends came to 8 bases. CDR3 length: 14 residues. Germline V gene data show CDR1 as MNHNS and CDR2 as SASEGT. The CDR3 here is CASSDRSPNEKLFF. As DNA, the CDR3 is TGTGCCAGCAGTGATAGAAGCCCTAATGAAAAACTGTTTTTT.

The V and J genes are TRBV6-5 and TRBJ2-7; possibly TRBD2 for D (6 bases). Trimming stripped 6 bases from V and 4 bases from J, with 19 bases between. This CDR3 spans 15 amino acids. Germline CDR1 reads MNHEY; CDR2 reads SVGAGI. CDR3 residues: CASRETGTPKYEQYF. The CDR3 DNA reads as TGTGCCAGCAGGGAAACCGGGACTCCTAAGTACGAGCAGTACTTC.

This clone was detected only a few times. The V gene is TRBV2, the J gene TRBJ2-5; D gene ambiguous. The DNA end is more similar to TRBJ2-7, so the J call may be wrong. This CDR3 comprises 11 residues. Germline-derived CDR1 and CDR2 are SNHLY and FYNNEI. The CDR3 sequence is CASSSFYEQYF. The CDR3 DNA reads TGTGCCAGCAGTTCCTTCTACGAGCAGTACTTC.

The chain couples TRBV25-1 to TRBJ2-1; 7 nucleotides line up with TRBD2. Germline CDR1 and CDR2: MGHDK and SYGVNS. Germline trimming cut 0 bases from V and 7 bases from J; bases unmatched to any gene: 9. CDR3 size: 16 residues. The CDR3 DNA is TGTGCCAGCAGTGAATATCCAGCGGGAAATACAAATGAGCAGTTCTTC. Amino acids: CASSEYPAGNTNEQFF.

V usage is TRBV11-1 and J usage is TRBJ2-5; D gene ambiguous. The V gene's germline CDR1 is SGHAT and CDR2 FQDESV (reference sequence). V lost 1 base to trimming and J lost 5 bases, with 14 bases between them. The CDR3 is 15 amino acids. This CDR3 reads CASSLEADGWETQYF. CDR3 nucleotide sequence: TGTGCCAGCAGCTTAGAAGCCGACGGGTGGGAGACCCAGTACTTC. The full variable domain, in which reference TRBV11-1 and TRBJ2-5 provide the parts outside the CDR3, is EAEVAQSPRYKITEKSQAVAFWCDPISGHATLYWYRQILGQGPELLVQFQDESVVDDSQLPKDRFSAERLKGVDSTLKIQPAELGDSAMYLCASSLEADGWETQYFGPGTRLLVL.

In DNA form, the CDR3 reads TGTGCCAGCAGCAAAGAAGGGAGGGTAGCGGGAGCCGACCAGTTCTTC. It encodes CASSKEGRVAGADQFF. The gene calls are TRBV21-1 and TRBJ2-1; the table's D call of TRBD2 was not tested on the DNA. TRBV21-1 is a documented pseudogene. This CDR3 is built from 16 residues.

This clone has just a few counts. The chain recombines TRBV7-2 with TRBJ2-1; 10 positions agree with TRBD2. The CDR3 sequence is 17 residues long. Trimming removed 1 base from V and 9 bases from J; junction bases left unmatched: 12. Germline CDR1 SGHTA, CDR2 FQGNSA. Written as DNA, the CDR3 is TGTGCCAGCAGCTTAGTGGCGGCTAGCGGGAGTTCGGTTGAGCAGTTCTTC. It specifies CASSLVAASGSSVEQFF.